The T cell receptor (beta chain) under discussion was sequenced for a study of T cell repertoires in cytomegalovirus infection. This clonotype was picked up a small number of times. No antigen is known for it. TCRdb reprocessed the reads via MiXCR and lists one record per CDR3 protein. The sample carries about 890,000 distinct CDR3 sequences, 25% to 40% recorded once. V was trimmed by 5 bases and J by 3 bases, leaving 11 bases between them. The CDR3 loop spans 14 amino acids. Germline lookup yields CDR1 MNHNS and CDR2 SASEGT. Here the sequenced sample was cultured CD8+ T cells from PBMCs, taken from culture after CMV antigen stimulation. This sequence originates from a human donor in good health (CMV status not recorded). Some clones in this sample may be carry-over from other donors' samples. The chain combines TRBV6-1 with TRBJ1-5, with D possibly TRBD1 on 5 matching bases. CDR3 in DNA: TGTGCCAGCAGTTCCCACGGGACCAATCAGCCCCAGCATTTT. Residues: CASSSHGTNQPQHF.